This TCR beta chain was documented in a study of regulatory T cells in long-lasting Graves disease. About the study: Those with persistent Graves' disease had received antithyroid drugs for over 5 years with positive TSH receptor antibodies. Study findings and constraints: Possibly, accuracy suffered from the small sample size.

Germline lookup yields CDR1 DFQATT and CDR2 SNEGSKA (reference sequence). V lost 4 bases and J lost 3; bases outside the gene matches: 10. The CDR3 consists of 16 residues. Time point indicated: persistent/refractory GD, antithyroid drugs over 5 years with positive TRAb. With RNA extracted from PBMCs as input, the TCR library was made. By American Thyroid Association guidelines, Graves' disease was diagnosed in the cohort. EDTA tubes collected 9 to 9.5 milliliters of peripheral blood. Comment on this clonotype: Its specificity is unknown.

Arm-PCR of CDR3 regions with iRepertoire HTBI primers generated TCR beta libraries. TCRdb recomputed calls from the multiplex PCR reads with MiXCR, one row per CDR3 protein. The profile shows 350,000 to 450,000 distinct CDR3 sequences, more than 20% of them singletons. This rearrangement joins TRBV20-1 to TRBJ2-7, with TRBD2 matching over 12 bases. The sequences come from peripheral blood mononuclear cells (PBMCs), collected when the disease was refractory, from a patient treated with antithyroid drugs. The sequence derives from a woman aged 40-49 years with Graves disease. CDR3 in amino acids: CSATKRPGLAGYEQYF. The DNA of the CDR3 is TGCAGTGCTACTAAACGCCCGGGACTAGCGGGCTACGAGCAGTACTTC.